The 11 T cell receptor beta chains presented below share a single source sample, sequenced in a study of regulatory T cells in long-lasting Graves disease. Time point noted: persistent/refractory GD, antithyroid drugs over 5 years with positive TRAb. PBMC-extracted RNA yielded the TCR library. iRepertoire HTBI primers and Arm-PCR of CDR3 regions built TCR beta libraries. Via MiXCR, TCRdb re-called the multiplex PCR reads, giving one row per CDR3 protein. This sample has 650,000 to 850,000 distinct CDR3 sequences, with approximately 29% found just once. The sample in question was peripheral blood mononuclear cells (PBMCs), obtained when the disease was refractory, from a patient treated with antithyroid drugs. Receptors were obtained from a female donor with Graves disease.

The chain is built from TRBV28 and TRBJ2-1; 14 bases agree with TRBD2. With 5 bases clipped from V and 7 bases from J, the junction kept 10 bases outside the gene matches. The CDR3 extends over 17 amino acids. Looked up from germline, CDR1 is MDHEN and CDR2 is SYDVKM. Here the CDR3 DNA reads TGTGCCAGCAGTCCCGGGACTAGCGGGAGAATGGGGAATGAGCAGTTCTTC. Translation: CASSPGTSGRMGNEQFF.

Concerning this clonotype: This may arise from a read error, as a much more abundant clone is one base away. It is likely a read error, because the conserved phenylalanine at the end of the CDR3 is missing. This chain uses TRBV11-2 with TRBJ1-1; no reliable D call. The germline V gene has CDR1 SGHAT and CDR2 FQNNGV. The V and J ends lost 0 bases and 5 bases respectively, with 4 bases between them. The CDR3 runs to 12 residues. The CDR3 loop is CASSLDGTEAFL. The CDR3 nucleotides read TGTGCCAGCAGCTTAGACGGAACTGAAGCTTTCCTT.

This chain uses TRBV5-1 with TRBJ1-1; D is perhaps TRBD1 (5 bases). The CDR3 length is 16 residues. With 0 bases removed from V and 1 base from J, the gap between germline ends came to 13 bases. Looked up from germline, CDR1 is SGHRS and CDR2 is YFSETQ. For the CDR3, the DNA is TGCGCCAGCAGCTTGGATCCGGGACGGACGAACACTGAAGCTTTCTTT. It encodes CASSLDPGRTNTEAFF. The variable domain in full, completed from reference TRBV5-1 and TRBJ1-1, reads KAGVTQTPRYLIKTRGQQVTLSCSPISGHRSVSWYQQTPGQGLQFLFEYFSETQRNKGNFPGRFSGRQFSNSRSEMNVSTLELGDSALYLCASSLDPGRTNTEAFFGQGTRLTVV.

The chain recombines TRBV10-3 with TRBJ1-5; D not resolved. The CDR3 is made up of 13 amino acids. V was shortened by 3 bases and J by 2 bases, with 5 bases between the two germline ends. Germline CDR1 reads ENHRY; CDR2 reads SYGVKD. CDR3 coding DNA: TGTGCCATCAGTGAAGAGGGCAATCAGCCCCAGCATTTT. This gives the protein CAISEEGNQPQHF.

The chain recombines TRBV30 with TRBJ1-1; TRBD1 agrees at 7 bases. After removal of 2 bases from V and 0 bases from J, the junction contained 3 bases not matched to a gene. CDR1 and CDR2 (germline): GTSNPN, SVGIG (reference sequence). This CDR3 comprises 14 residues. The CDR3 coding sequence is TGTGCCTGGAGTCGGGACAGCCTGAACACTGAAGCTTTCTTT. This sequence encodes CAWSRDSLNTEAFF.

This clonotype has a count of ten or more. The chain is built from TRBV2 and TRBJ1-1, with a tentative D call TRBD1 (5 bases). The CDR3 extends over 14 amino acids. Trimming pared 6 bases from V and 0 bases from J, leaving 11 bases between. Germline loops: CDR1 SNHLY, CDR2 FYNNEI. This chain's CDR3 is CASREGPVNTEAFF. The CDR3 region has the DNA TGTGCCAGCAGGGAGGGGCCGGTGAACACTGAAGCTTTCTTT. The full variable domain, rest sourced from reference TRBV2 and TRBJ1-1, is EPEVTQTPSHQVTQMGQEVILRCVPISNHLYFYWYRQILGQKVEFLVSFYNNEISEKSEIFDDQFSVERPDGSNFTLKIRSTKLEDSAMYFCASREGPVNTEAFFGQGTRLTVV.

This clonotype has more than one count but fewer than ten. This chain uses TRBV2 with TRBJ2-2; TRBD2 aligns across 10 bases. The CDR3 spans 16 residues. The ends lost 6 bases at V and 0 bases at J; junction bases unmatched: 4. In germline, CDR1 is SNHLY, CDR2 FYNNEI. This chain's CDR3 is CASRPLAGPNTGELFF. The DNA for the CDR3 is TGTGCCAGCAGACCACTAGCGGGACCGAACACCGGGGAGCTGTTTTTT.

The rearrangement joins TRBV7-3 to TRBJ2-7; D is ambiguous. The CDR3 spans 13 residues. Germline V gene data show CDR1 as SGHTA and CDR2 as FQGTGA. Trimming shortened V by 0 bases and J by 3 bases, and 6 bases separated the two germline ends. CDR3 coding DNA: TGTGCCAGCAGCTTAACCCCCCTCTACGAGCAGTACTTC. Residues: CASSLTPLYEQYF.

The V gene is TRBV28, the J gene TRBJ2-7, with D unresolved. The ends were cut back, 7 bases at V and 0 bases at J, with 19 bases in the middle. CDR1 is MDHEN, CDR2 SYDVKM, per germline. The CDR3 is made up of 16 amino acids. CDR3 sequence (DNA): TGTGCCAGCACCCGTAGCCCCTGGTCCAGCTCCTACGAGCAGTACTTC. Translating gives CASTRSPWSSSYEQYF.

This clonotype occurred many times. This CDR3 reads CASSLPYYEQYF. As DNA, the CDR3 is TGTGCCAGCAGTTTACCTTACTACGAGCAGTACTTC. V is TRBV28 and J is TRBJ2-7; no clear D gene. This CDR3 is built from 12 residues. Per germline, CDR1 MDHEN and CDR2 SYDVKM. Between the trimmed V and J ends, which lost 2 bases and 3 bases, there was a span of 5 bases.

This clonotype was found a few times. The chain is built from TRBV20-1 and TRBJ2-4, with D possibly being TRBD1 or TRBD2 (7 bases each). There are 15 residues in the CDR3. The germline CDR1 and CDR2 sequences are DFQATT and SNEGSKA (reference sequence). V was trimmed by 6 bases and J by 4 bases, leaving 19 bases between them. The CDR3 here is CSARGGGTVKNIQYF. The CDR3 nucleotides read TGCAGTGCCCGCGGGGGAGGGACAGTTAAAAACATTCAGTACTTC.